This T cell receptor (beta chain) was documented in a study of T cells after yellow fever vaccination. Overall study findings and caveats: Secondary responses were weaker yet peaked faster, day 5 versus 15.

The CDR3 is 12 amino acids. Per the germline V gene, CDR1 is SGHTA and CDR2 is FQGTGA. The ends lost 4 bases at V and 6 bases at J; junction bases unmatched: 2. Details on this clonotype: Its antigen remains unidentified.

TCRdb re-called the 5' RACE reads with MiXCR, one entry per CDR3 protein. The table lists roughly 170,000 distinct CDR3 sequences, roughly 6.2% of them singletons. Source: CD4+ T cells sorted from PBMCs, taken on the day of the first yellow fever vaccination. This chain joins TRBV7-3 and TRBJ1-2; 7 nucleotides line up with TRBD1. The TCR comes from a young man who received the YFV17D yellow fever vaccine. This CDR3 reads CASSSTGHGYTF. The CDR3 DNA sequence: TGTGCCAGCAGCTCGACAGGGCATGGCTACACCTTC.